This T cell receptor (beta chain) was recovered during a study of shared clonotypes between healthy human individuals. General observations from the study: Donor clonotype sharing was expected to depend on sequencing depth. Non-shared clonotypes were found to have lower generation probabilities than the clonotypes that were shared by all four of the sorted-subset donors.

V lost 2 bases and J lost 4, with 4 bases in between. Germline loops: CDR1 SGHNT, CDR2 YYREEE (reference sequence). The CDR3 covers 11 residues. Naive CD8 populations comprised CD45RO-negative cells positively selected for CCR7, excluding terminally differentiated effector memory CD45RA+ cells. Data came from immunoSEQ multiplex PCR; TCRdb stores just in-frame clones and leaves some out. The sample includes about 870,000 clones, 92% seen only once; the top ten take about 24%. To note about this clone: Its antigen is unknown.

This TCR derives from a man aged 30 to 45 in good health. Sequencing was done on a sample of naive CD8+ T cells sorted from blood. The rearrangement uses TRBV5-4 and TRBJ2-7, with D unresolved. Written as DNA, the CDR3 is TGTGCCAGCAGCTTCTTATACGAGCAGTACTTC. Translating gives CASSFLYEQYF. Full variable domain (outside the CDR3, taken from reference TRBV5-4 and TRBJ2-7): ETGVTQSPTHLIKTRGQQVTLRCSSQSGHNTVSWYQQALGQGPQFIFQYYREEENGRGNFPPRFSGLQFPNYSSELNVNALELDDSALYLCASSFLYEQYFGPGTRLTVT.